The table lists the clone carrying this TCR gamma chain with a few counts. A far larger clone is only one base removed, so a read error is likely. This CDR3 is also generated by other DNA sequences in the sample. The data derive from a study of gamma-delta chains in newborns, infants, children. Study as a whole: Microbial exposure reportedly drives polyclonal innate γδ T cell expansion after birth.

TCRdb re-processed the reads using CATT. The sample has hundreds of gamma-chain clones, 1.9% seen once. Germline V gene data show CDR1 as GITISATS and CDR2 as ISYDGTV (reference sequence). The CDR3 runs 16 residues. V was clipped by 0 bases and J by 7 bases; unmatched bases: 3. The sequenced material came from blood. The TCR was taken from a child who was a newborn, infant or young child, either healthy, febrile or measles-vaccinated (not recorded which). J is TRGJP and V is TRGV9. The CDR3, as DNA: TGTGCCTTGTGGGAGGTGCAGGAGTTGGGCAAAAAAATCAAGGTATTT. This translates into CALWEVQELGKKIKVF.